This TCR beta chain is from a study of long-term antiretroviral therapy in people with HIV. Survey-level immunoSEQ v3.0 assays were run. Generated by immunoSEQ multiplex PCR, the TCRdb table keeps only in-frame clones and is missing some. The table has about 18,000 clones, around 76% seen once. About this clone: Its target is unknown.

Findings and limits, study-wide: In HIV, the repertoires covered a tighter span of CDR3 lengths than in controls.

This specimen consisted of unsorted PBMCs, obtained 0.5 years before starting antiretroviral therapy. The source of this sequence is a woman in her 50s with HIV.

The DNA for the CDR3 is TGTGCCAGCAGCTCGAGCGGGGTGGAGACCCAGTACTTC. Translation gives CASSSSGVETQYF. The chain recombines TRBV11-3 with TRBJ2-5; 7 bases align to TRBD2. The CDR3 totals 13 residues. CDR1 is SGHNT and CDR2 is YENEEA in the germline V gene. Germline trimming cut 4 bases from V and 5 bases from J; bases unmatched to any gene: 4.